This T cell receptor beta chain comes out of a study of human T cells and chemical hapten exposure. After removal of 0 bases from V and 8 bases from J, the junction contained 3 bases not matched to a gene. The CDR3 is 14 residues long. From germline, CDR1 is LGHNA and CDR2 YNFKEQ. In TCRdb, the RACE reads were re-called with MiXCR into one record per CDR3 protein. The data contain 65,000 to 80,000 distinct CDR3 sequences, approximately 10% of them singletons. Regarding the study as a whole: Compared with pre-sensitization or healthy control sets, expanded TCRs clustered more.

Time point: patch test 1, 2 weeks after DPC sensitization. Sample treatment: therapeutic diphenylcyclopropenone sensitization with weekly scalp DPC. Unfractionated whole blood yielded total RNA. This clonotype came up many times. Its specificity is unknown. The material sequenced was whole blood, taken in connection with sensitization to the hapten diphenylcyclopropenone (DPC). The source is a woman aged 45-65 years with alopecia areata. Some clones in this sample may be carry-over from other donors' samples. The chain is built from TRBV4-2 and TRBJ1-4; 7 nucleotides agree with TRBD1. The CDR3 sequence: CASSQDRGGEKLFF. In nucleotides, the CDR3 is TGTGCCAGCAGCCAAGACAGGGGGGGCGAAAAACTGTTTTTT.